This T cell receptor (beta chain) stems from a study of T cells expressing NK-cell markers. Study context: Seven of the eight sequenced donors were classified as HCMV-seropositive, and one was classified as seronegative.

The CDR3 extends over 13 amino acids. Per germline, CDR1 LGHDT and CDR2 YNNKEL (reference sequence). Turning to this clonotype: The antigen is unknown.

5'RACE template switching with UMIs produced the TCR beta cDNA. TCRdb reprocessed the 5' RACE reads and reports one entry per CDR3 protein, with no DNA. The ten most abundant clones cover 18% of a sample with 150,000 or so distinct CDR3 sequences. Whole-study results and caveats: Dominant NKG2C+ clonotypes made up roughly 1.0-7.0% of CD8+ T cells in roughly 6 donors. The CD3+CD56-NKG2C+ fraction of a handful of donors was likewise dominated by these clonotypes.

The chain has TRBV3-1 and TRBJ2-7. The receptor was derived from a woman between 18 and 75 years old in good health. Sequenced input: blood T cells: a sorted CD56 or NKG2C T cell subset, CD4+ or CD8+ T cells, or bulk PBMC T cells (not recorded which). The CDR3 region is CASSSSETYEQYF.